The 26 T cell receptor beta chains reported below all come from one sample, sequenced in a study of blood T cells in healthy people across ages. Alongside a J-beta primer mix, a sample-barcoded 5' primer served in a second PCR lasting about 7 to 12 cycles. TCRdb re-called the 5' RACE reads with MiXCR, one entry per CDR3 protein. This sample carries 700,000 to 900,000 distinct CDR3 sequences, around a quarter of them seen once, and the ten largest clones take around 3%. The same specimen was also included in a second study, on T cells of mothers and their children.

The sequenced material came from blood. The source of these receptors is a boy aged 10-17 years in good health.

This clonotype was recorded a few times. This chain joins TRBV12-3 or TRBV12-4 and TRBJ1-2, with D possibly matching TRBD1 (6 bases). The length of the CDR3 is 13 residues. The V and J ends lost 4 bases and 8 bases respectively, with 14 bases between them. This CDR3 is CASSSVGGAGYTF. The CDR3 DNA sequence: TGTGCCAGCAGTTCCGTAGGGGGGGCCGGCTACACCTTC.

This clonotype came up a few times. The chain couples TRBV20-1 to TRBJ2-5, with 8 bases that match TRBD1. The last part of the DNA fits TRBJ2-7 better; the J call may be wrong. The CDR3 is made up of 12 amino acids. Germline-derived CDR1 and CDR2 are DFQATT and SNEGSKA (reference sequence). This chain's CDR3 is CSDRQGTYEQYF. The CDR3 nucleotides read TGCAGTGACAGACAGGGGACCTACGAGCAGTACTTC.

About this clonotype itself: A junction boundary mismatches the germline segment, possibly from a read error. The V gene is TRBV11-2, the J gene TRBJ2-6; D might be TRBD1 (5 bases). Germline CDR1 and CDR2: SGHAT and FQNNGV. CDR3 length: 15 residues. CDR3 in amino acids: CASSLAVVGANVLTF. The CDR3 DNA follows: TGTGCCAGCAGCTTAGCAGTGGTTGGGGCCAACGTCCTGACCTTC.

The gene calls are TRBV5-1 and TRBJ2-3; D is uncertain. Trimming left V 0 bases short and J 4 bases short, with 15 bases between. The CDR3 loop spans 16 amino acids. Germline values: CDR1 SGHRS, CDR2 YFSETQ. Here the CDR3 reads CASSLEQPTPPDTQYF. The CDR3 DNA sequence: TGCGCCAGCAGCTTGGAACAGCCTACCCCTCCAGATACGCAGTATTTT.

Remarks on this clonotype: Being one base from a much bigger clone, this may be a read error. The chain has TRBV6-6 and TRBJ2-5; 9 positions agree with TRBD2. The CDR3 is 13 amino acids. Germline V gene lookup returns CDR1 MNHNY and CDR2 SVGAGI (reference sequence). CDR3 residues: CASSQAGGEAQYF. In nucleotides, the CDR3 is TGTGCCAGCAGCCAAGCGGGGGGAGAGGCCCAGTACTTC.

CDR3 sequence reads: CASSLGGPDEAFF. The CDR3 coding sequence is TGCGCCAGCAGCTTGGGAGGACCGGATGAAGCTTTCTTT. This chain joins TRBV5-1 and TRBJ1-1; no clear D. Trimming shortened V by 0 bases and J by 7 bases, and 10 bases separated the two germline ends. This CDR3 region has 13 residues. Germline assignment: CDR1 SGHRS and CDR2 YFSETQ. Full variable domain (rest looked up from reference TRBV5-1 and TRBJ1-1): KAGVTQTPRYLIKTRGQQVTLSCSPISGHRSVSWYQQTPGQGLQFLFEYFSETQRNKGNFPGRFSGRQFSNSRSEMNVSTLELGDSALYLCASSLGGPDEAFFGQGTRLTVV.

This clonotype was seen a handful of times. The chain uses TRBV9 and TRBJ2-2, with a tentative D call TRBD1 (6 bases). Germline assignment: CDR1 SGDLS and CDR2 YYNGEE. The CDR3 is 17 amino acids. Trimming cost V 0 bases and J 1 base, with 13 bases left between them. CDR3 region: CASSVVVGALNTGELFF. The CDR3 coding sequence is TGTGCCAGCAGCGTAGTCGTGGGGGCCCTGAACACCGGGGAGCTGTTTTTT.

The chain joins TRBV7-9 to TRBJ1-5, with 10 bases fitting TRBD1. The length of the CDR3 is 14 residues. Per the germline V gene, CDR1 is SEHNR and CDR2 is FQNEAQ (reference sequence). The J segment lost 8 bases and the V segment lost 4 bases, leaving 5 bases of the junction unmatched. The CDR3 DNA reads TGTGCCAGCAGCTCGACAGGGGGCGGAGAGCCCCAGCATTTT. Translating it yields CASSSTGGGEPQHF.

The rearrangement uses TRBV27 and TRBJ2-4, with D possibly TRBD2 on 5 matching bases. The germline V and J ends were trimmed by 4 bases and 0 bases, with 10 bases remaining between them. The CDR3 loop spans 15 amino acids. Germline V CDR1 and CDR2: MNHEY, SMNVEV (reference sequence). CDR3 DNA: TGTGCCAGCAGTTCACTAGATCGAGCCAAAAACATTCAGTACTTC. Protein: CASSSLDRAKNIQYF.

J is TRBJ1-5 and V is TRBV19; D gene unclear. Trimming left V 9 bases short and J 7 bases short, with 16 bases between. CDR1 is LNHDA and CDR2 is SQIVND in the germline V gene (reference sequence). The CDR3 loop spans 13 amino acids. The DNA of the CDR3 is TGTGCCAGGCGAGACCTCATCGGGCAGCCCCAGCATTTT. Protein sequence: CARRDLIGQPQHF.

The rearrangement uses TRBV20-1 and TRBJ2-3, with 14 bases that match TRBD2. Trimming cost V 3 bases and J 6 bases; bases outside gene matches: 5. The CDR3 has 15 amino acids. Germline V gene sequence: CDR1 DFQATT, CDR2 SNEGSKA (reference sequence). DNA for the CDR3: TGCAGTGCTAGTTCGACTAGCGGGGGGGAGGATACGCAGTATTTT. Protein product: CSASSTSGGEDTQYF.

Here the CDR3 reads CSADRDRGTEAFF. For the CDR3, the DNA is TGCAGTGCTGACCGGGACAGGGGCACTGAAGCTTTCTTT. The chain couples TRBV20-1 to TRBJ1-1; 10 bases are a match to TRBD1. Trimming removed 5 bases from V and 4 bases from J; junction bases left unmatched: 4. Germline CDR1 reads DFQATT; CDR2 reads SNEGSKA (reference sequence). The CDR3 totals 13 residues.

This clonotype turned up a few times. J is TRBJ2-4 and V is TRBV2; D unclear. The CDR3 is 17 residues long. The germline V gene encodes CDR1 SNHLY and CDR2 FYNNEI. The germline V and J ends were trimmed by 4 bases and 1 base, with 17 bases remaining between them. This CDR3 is CASSVNEQHGAKNIQYF. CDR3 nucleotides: TGTGCCAGCAGTGTAAATGAACAGCATGGGGCCAAAAACATTCAGTACTTC. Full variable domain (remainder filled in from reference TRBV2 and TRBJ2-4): EPEVTQTPSHQVTQMGQEVILRCVPISNHLYFYWYRQILGQKVEFLVSFYNNEISEKSEIFDDQFSVERPDGSNFTLKIRSTKLEDSAMYFCASSVNEQHGAKNIQYFGAGTRLSVL.

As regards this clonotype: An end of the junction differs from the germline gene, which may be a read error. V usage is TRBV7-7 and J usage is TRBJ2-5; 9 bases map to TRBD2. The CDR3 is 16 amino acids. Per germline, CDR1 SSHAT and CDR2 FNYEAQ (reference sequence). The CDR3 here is CASSLVAGGPGETQYF. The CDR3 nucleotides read TGTGCTAGCAGCTTAGTGGCGGGAGGGCCGGGGGAGACCCAGTACTTC.

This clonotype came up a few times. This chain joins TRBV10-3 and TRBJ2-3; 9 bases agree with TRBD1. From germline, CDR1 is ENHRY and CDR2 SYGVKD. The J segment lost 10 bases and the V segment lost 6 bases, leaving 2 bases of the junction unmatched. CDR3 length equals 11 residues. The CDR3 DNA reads TGTGCCATCAGGGGACAGGGAGCGCAGTATTTT. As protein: CAIRGQGAQYF.

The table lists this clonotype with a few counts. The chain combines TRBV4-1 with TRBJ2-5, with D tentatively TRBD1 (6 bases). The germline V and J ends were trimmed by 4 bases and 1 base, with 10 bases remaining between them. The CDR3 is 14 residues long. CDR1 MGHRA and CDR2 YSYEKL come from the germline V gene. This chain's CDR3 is CASSPGDRQETQYF. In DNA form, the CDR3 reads TGCGCCAGCAGCCCAGGGGACCGCCAAGAGACCCAGTACTTC.

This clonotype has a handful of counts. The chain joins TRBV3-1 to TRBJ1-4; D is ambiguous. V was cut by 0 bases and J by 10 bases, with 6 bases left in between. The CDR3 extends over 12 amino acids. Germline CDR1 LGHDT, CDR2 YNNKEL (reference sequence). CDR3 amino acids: CASSQDRGKLFF. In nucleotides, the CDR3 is TGTGCCAGCAGCCAAGATCGGGGAAAACTGTTTTTT.

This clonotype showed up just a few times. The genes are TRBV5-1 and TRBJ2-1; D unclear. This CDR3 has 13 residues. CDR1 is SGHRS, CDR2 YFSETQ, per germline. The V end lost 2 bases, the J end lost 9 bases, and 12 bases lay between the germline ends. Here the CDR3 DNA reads TGCGCCAGCAGCTTAGGAAAAGAATCTGAGCAGTTCTTC. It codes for CASSLGKESEQFF. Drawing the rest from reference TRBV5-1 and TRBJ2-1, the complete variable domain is KAGVTQTPRYLIKTRGQQVTLSCSPISGHRSVSWYQQTPGQGLQFLFEYFSETQRNKGNFPGRFSGRQFSNSRSEMNVSTLELGDSALYLCASSLGKESEQFFGPGTRLTVL.

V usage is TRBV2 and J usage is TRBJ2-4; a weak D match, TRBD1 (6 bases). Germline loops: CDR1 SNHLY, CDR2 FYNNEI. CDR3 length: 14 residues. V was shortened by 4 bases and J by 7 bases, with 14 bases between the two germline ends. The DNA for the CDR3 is TGTGCCAGCAGTGCGGCAGGGGTGGTGAACATTCAGTACTTC. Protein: CASSAAGVVNIQYF.

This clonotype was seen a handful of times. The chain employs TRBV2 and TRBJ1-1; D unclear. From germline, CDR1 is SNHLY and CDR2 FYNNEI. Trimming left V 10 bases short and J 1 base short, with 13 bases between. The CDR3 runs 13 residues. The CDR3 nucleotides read TGTGCCACTGCGGCCAGCGGGAACACTGAAGCTTTCTTT. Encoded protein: CATAASGNTEAFF.

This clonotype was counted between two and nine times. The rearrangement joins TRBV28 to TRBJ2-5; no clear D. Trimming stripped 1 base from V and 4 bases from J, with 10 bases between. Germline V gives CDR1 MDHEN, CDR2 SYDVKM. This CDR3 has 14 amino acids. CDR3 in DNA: TGTGCCAGCAGTTTATTCAGGTCGGGAGAGACCCAGTACTTC. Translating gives CASSLFRSGETQYF.

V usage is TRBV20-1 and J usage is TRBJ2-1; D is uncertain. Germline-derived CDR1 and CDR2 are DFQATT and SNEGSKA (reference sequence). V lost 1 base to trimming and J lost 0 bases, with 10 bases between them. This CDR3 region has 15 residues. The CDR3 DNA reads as TGCAGTGCTAGAGGCGACGCGAACTCCTACAATGAGCAGTTCTTC. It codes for CSARGDANSYNEQFF.

The CDR3 DNA reads TGTGCCAGCAGTTTGGGCCACCCCCCCTACGAGCAGTACTTC. This encodes CASSLGHPPYEQYF. The rearrangement joins TRBV12-3 or TRBV12-4 to TRBJ2-7; no firm D call. Trimming cost V 3 bases and J 2 bases, with 11 bases left between them. This CDR3 region has 14 residues.

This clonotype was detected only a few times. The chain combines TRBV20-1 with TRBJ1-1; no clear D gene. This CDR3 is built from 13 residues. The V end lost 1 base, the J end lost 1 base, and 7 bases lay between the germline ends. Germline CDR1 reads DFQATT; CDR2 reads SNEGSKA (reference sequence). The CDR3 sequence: CSARGGGNTEAFF. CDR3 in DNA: TGCAGTGCTAGAGGAGGCGGGAACACTGAAGCTTTCTTT.

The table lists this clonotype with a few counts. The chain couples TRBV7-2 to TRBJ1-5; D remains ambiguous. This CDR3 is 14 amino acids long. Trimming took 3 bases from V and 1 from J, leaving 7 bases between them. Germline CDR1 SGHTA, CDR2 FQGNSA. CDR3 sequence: CASSFVGSNQPQHF. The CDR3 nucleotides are TGTGCCAGCAGCTTCGTGGGGAGCAATCAGCCCCAGCATTTT.

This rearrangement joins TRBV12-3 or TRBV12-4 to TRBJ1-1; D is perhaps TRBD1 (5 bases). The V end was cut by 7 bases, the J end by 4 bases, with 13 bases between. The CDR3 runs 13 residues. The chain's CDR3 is CASTPGGPTEAFF. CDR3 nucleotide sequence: TGTGCCAGCACCCCGGGGGGTCCCACTGAAGCTTTCTTT.